Presented here are 26 T cell receptor beta chains from one specimen sequenced in a study of PD-1 blockade in mismatch repair-deficient tumors. Sequenced by immunoSEQ multiplex PCR; TCRdb stores in-frame clones only, minus some. The table has about 67,000 clones, approximately 82% seen once. The specimen comprised peripheral blood, sampled 2 weeks after starting pembrolizumab. The receptors were gathered from an adult with mismatch repair-deficient cancer.

The sample holds a few counts of this clone. CDR3 region: CASSQGTSGNTGELFF. DNA for the CDR3: TGCGCCAGCAGCCAGGGGACTAGCGGGAACACCGGGGAGCTGTTTTTT. The V gene is TRBV4-3, the J gene TRBJ2-2; 11 bases are a match to TRBD2. This CDR3 is built from 16 residues. CDR1 LGHNA and CDR2 YSLEER come from the germline V gene. V lost 3 bases and J lost 1; bases outside the gene matches: 1.

The chain recombines TRBV7-2 with TRBJ1-2; D gene unclear. The V gene's germline CDR1 is SGHTA and CDR2 FQGNSA. This CDR3 contains 14 residues. Trimming removed 0 bases from V and 5 bases from J, with 10 bases in between. The chain's CDR3 is CASSLAPTGYGYTF. The CDR3 DNA follows: TGTGCCAGCAGCTTAGCGCCTACCGGTTATGGCTACACCTTC. The full variable domain, in which reference TRBV7-2 and TRBJ1-2 provide the parts outside the CDR3, is GAGVSQSPSNKVTEKGKDVELRCDPISGHTALYWYRQSLGQGLEFLIYFQGNSAPDKSGLPSDRFSAERTGGSVSTLTIQRTQQEDSAVYLCASSLAPTGYGYTFGSGTRLTVV.

This clone came up once. The V gene is TRBV21-1, the J gene TRBJ1-2; no DNA check was done on the table's D call, TRBD1. TRBV21-1 is annotated as a pseudogene. The CDR3 is 15 amino acids. CDR3: CASSIPGTENYGYTF. The CDR3 region has the DNA TGTGCCAGCAGCATCCCCGGGACAGAGAACTATGGCTACACCTTC.

This rearrangement joins TRBV27 to TRBJ2-7; the D is unclear. Germline CDR1 MNHEY, CDR2 SMNVEV (reference sequence). This CDR3 comprises 14 residues. The V gene lost 2 bases and the J gene lost 1 base, with 9 bases spanning the gap. The CDR3 bases are TGTGCCAGCAGTTTAAATCGCAGGTCCTACGAGCAGTACTTC. It translates to CASSLNRRSYEQYF.

The chain carries TRBV27 and TRBJ2-3; 12 bases map to TRBD2. The CDR3 is made up of 15 amino acids. The V segment lost 7 bases and the J segment 4 bases; nucleotides outside the gene matches: 6. CDR1 is MNHEY, CDR2 SMNVEV, per germline (reference sequence). This chain's CDR3 is CASTRLAGVPDTQYF. The DNA of the CDR3 is TGTGCCAGCACCCGACTAGCGGGAGTGCCAGATACGCAGTATTTT.

Concerning this clone itself: In the same sample, other DNA sequences code for this CDR3. CDR3 in amino acids: CATSREEGDGYTF. CDR3 bases: TGTGCCACCAGCAGAGAAGAAGGGGATGGCTACACCTTC. The chain is built from TRBV15 and TRBJ1-2; tentative D call: TRBD1 (5 bases). Per the germline V gene, CDR1 is LNHNV and CDR2 is YYDKDF (reference sequence). V shed 0 bases and J shed 6 bases, with 8 bases lying between them. There are 13 residues in the CDR3.

The rearrangement uses TRBV6-1 and TRBJ2-1; no firm D call. The CDR3 contains 18 residues. Germline CDR1 MNHNS, CDR2 SASEGT. Between the trimmed V and J ends, which lost 2 bases and 1 base, there was a span of 18 bases. The CDR3 loop is CASSEPTQFIYSYNEQFF. The CDR3 DNA sequence: TGTGCCAGCAGTGAACCCACTCAATTTATCTATTCCTACAATGAGCAGTTCTTC.

This chain uses TRBV27 with TRBJ2-2; D might be TRBD1 (5 bases). The CDR3 consists of 14 residues. Germline V gives CDR1 MNHEY, CDR2 SMNVEV (reference sequence). V was pared by 2 bases and J by 4 bases, with 8 bases between. The CDR3 reads CASSLGASTGELFF. The DNA for the CDR3 is TGTGCCAGCAGTTTAGGGGCTAGCACCGGGGAGCTGTTTTTT.

This chain links TRBV7-9 with TRBJ1-2; D perhaps matches TRBD1 (5 bases). V was shortened by 0 bases and J by 3 bases, with 8 bases between the two germline ends. The length of the CDR3 is 14 residues. Germline V gives CDR1 SEHNR, CDR2 FQNEAQ (reference sequence). The CDR3 is CASSLAGADYGYTF. The CDR3 nucleotides read TGTGCCAGCAGCTTAGCAGGGGCCGACTATGGCTACACCTTC.

This rearrangement joins TRBV5-1 to TRBJ2-5; D may be TRBD1 or TRBD2 (5 bases each). V shed 4 bases and J shed 3 bases, with 13 bases lying between them. Germline V gene lookup returns CDR1 SGHRS and CDR2 YFSETQ. The CDR3 has 14 residues. The CDR3 coding sequence is TGCGCCAGCAGCCGGGACCGCGGAGAAGAGACCCAGTACTTC. Its translation is CASSRDRGEETQYF.

V usage is TRBV5-6 and J usage is TRBJ1-1; TRBD1 aligns across 9 bases. The CDR3 consists of 16 residues. Germline V gene data show CDR1 as SGHDT and CDR2 as YYEEEE. The ends lost 3 bases at V and 0 bases at J; junction bases unmatched: 6. The CDR3 DNA sequence: TGTGCCAGCAGCTCGGGGACAGGGTCGATGAACACTGAAGCTTTCTTT. It codes for CASSSGTGSMNTEAFF.

The rearrangement links TRBV5-1 to TRBJ2-3; D is undetermined. CDR3 length: 14 amino acids. Trimming removed 0 bases from V and 3 bases from J, with 8 bases in between. Germline CDR1 reads SGHRS; CDR2 reads YFSETQ. The CDR3 is CASSLVAITDTQYF. In nucleotides, the CDR3 is TGCGCCAGCAGCTTGGTAGCTATAACAGATACGCAGTATTTT.

V is TRBV29-1 and J is TRBJ2-7, with D possibly matching TRBD1 (5 bases). This CDR3 region has 14 residues. The germline V gene encodes CDR1 SQVTM and CDR2 ANQGSEA. The V end lost 4 bases, the J end lost 4 bases, and 17 bases lay between the germline ends. The CDR3 reads CSVGGRETSYEQYF. The CDR3 bases are TGCAGCGTTGGCGGCAGGGAAACATCATACGAGCAGTACTTC.

This rearrangement joins TRBV7-6 to TRBJ2-1; D unresolved. The germline CDR1 and CDR2 sequences are SGHVS and FNYEAQ. The germline V and J ends were trimmed by 1 base and 6 bases, with 13 bases remaining between them. The CDR3 runs to 15 residues. The CDR3 reads CASSLDRTRLNEQFF. The CDR3 nucleotides read TGTGCCAGCAGCTTAGATAGGACCCGACTCAATGAGCAGTTCTTC.

The chain has TRBV10-3 and TRBJ1-2; no clear D gene. Trimming removed 2 bases from V and 4 bases from J, with 11 bases in between. Germline V gives CDR1 ENHRY, CDR2 SYGVKD. CDR3 length equals 14 residues. The CDR3 protein is CAISEDADAYGYTF. CDR3 sequence (DNA): TGTGCCATCAGTGAGGATGCCGACGCCTATGGCTACACCTTC.

The chain joins TRBV14 to TRBJ2-7; D uncertain. Trimming removed 2 bases from V and 8 bases from J, with 13 bases in between. From germline, CDR1 is SGHDN and CDR2 FVKESK. CDR3 length: 13 residues. The DNA of the CDR3 is TGTGCCAGCAGCCAATCTACACTTACGAAGCAGTACTTC. Translating it yields CASSQSTLTKQYF.

This rearrangement joins TRBV10-1 to TRBJ2-3, with 9 bases that match TRBD2. Looked up from germline, CDR1 is WNHNN and CDR2 is SYGVQD (reference sequence). This CDR3 has 14 residues. The V segment lost 10 bases and the J segment 6 bases; nucleotides outside the gene matches: 11. The CDR3 nucleotides read TGCGCCAACGGGGGACTAGCCACCAGGGATACGCAGTATTTT. Its protein product is CANGGLATRDTQYF.

The CDR3 DNA reads TGTGCCAGCAGCGTAGGAACAGATACGCAGTATTTT. Translation: CASSVGTDTQYF. This chain joins TRBV9 and TRBJ2-3; D unclear. Germline V lookup: CDR1 SGDLS, CDR2 YYNGEE. The CDR3 consists of 12 residues. V was pared by 0 bases and J by 3 bases, with 2 bases between.

The chain links TRBV11-3 to TRBJ1-1, with D perhaps TRBD1 (5 bases). The CDR3 has 15 residues. Per germline, CDR1 SGHNT and CDR2 YENEEA. The V gene lost 11 bases and the J gene lost 4 bases, with 23 bases spanning the gap. CDR3 DNA: TGTGCCTTTAAGAGAGGGGTCGTGCGTCGCACTGAAGCTTTCTTT. Translation: CAFKRGVVRRTEAFF. Based on the CDR3 plus reference TRBV11-3 and TRBJ1-1, the full variable domain is EAGVVQSPRYKIIEKKQPVAFWCNPISGHNTLYWYLQNLGQGPELLIRYENEEAVDDSQLPKDRFSAERLKGVDSTLKIQPAELGDSAVYLCAFKRGVVRRTEAFFGQGTRLTVV.

The chain carries TRBV6-1 and TRBJ1-3, with 7 bases lining up with TRBD1. V gave up 1 base and J gave up 4 bases; unmatched junction bases: 7. Germline CDR1 and CDR2: MNHNS and SASEGT. This CDR3 region has 16 residues. The chain's CDR3 is CASSEGSRGKGNTIYF. The DNA of the CDR3 is TGTGCCAGCAGTGAAGGGTCCAGGGGGAAAGGAAACACCATATATTTT.

The chain employs TRBV2 and TRBJ2-1, with D maybe TRBD2 (7 bases). From germline, CDR1 is SNHLY and CDR2 FYNNEI. This CDR3 has 12 residues. V was trimmed by 6 bases and J by 8 bases, leaving 11 bases between them. The CDR3 sequence is CASRVGGHEQFF. The CDR3 coding sequence is TGTGCCAGCAGGGTGGGGGGGCATGAGCAGTTCTTC.

This chain links TRBV7-3 with TRBJ2-1; D remains unclear. V was clipped by 4 bases and J by 2 bases, with 15 bases between them. The germline V gene has CDR1 SGHTA and CDR2 FQGTGA. The CDR3 is 16 residues long. CDR3 residues: CASSSGPLAPYNEQFF. CDR3 in DNA: TGTGCCAGCAGCTCAGGACCCTTAGCTCCCTACAATGAGCAGTTCTTC.

This clone occurred once. The chain employs TRBV7-3 and TRBJ2-3, with D uncertain. CDR3 length: 14 amino acids. The ends were cut back, 2 bases at V and 2 bases at J, with 8 bases in the middle. The germline gives CDR1 SGHTA, CDR2 FQGTGA. The CDR3 DNA follows: TGTGCCAGCAGCTTAGGCCCGACCACAGATACGCAGTATTTT. Translating it yields CASSLGPTTDTQYF.

This clone was picked up a small number of times. V is TRBV30 and J is TRBJ2-2; 7 bases fit TRBD1. Per germline, CDR1 GTSNPN and CDR2 SVGIG (reference sequence). V was clipped by 2 bases and J by 6 bases; unmatched bases: 3. CDR3 length: 13 amino acids. The CDR3 nucleotides are TGTGCCTGGAGTTATACAGGGGCCGGGGAGCTGTTTTTT. This sequence encodes CAWSYTGAGELFF.

The chain couples TRBV6-6 to TRBJ2-1; 7 bases line up with TRBD2. This CDR3 contains 15 residues. Germline-derived CDR1 and CDR2 are MNHNY and SVGAGI (reference sequence). J was trimmed by 4 bases and V by 2 bases; bases with no gene match: 5. In nucleotides, the CDR3 is TGTGCCAGCAGTTACAGTAGCGGGTTTTACAATGAGCAGTTCTTC. This gives the protein CASSYSSGFYNEQFF.

This chain connects TRBV7-9 to TRBJ2-2; maybe TRBD1 (6 bases). With 3 bases removed from V and 0 bases from J, the gap between germline ends came to 11 bases. Germline values: CDR1 SEHNR, CDR2 FQNEAQ (reference sequence). This CDR3 spans 16 amino acids. The CDR3 nucleotides read TGTGCCAGCAGCTTTAACAGGGCTTCGAACACCGGGGAGCTGTTTTTT. It translates to CASSFNRASNTGELFF.